These 24 T cell receptor beta chains came from one sample sequenced in a study of T-cell reconstitution after alpha-beta-depleted transplantation in children. Unique molecular identifiers were used to barcode this TCRbeta library. TCRdb called the PCR reads again in MiXCR, with one record for every CDR3 protein. The table has almost 500,000 distinct CDR3 sequences, about 12% seen once. Sequencing used PBMCs from the stem cell graft donor, obtained from the stem cell graft. These receptors were collected from a human donor who donated a stem cell graft to a child with combined immunodeficiency.

This clonotype turned up a few times. The chain recombines TRBV27 with TRBJ2-1, with D tentatively TRBD1 or TRBD2 (5 bases each). CDR3 length: 14 amino acids. Germline CDR1 and CDR2: MNHEY and SMNVEV (reference sequence). V was pared by 1 base and J by 7 bases, with 11 bases between. This chain's CDR3 is CASSLYGGRNEQFF. For the CDR3, the DNA is TGTGCCAGCAGTTTATATGGGGGTAGAAATGAGCAGTTCTTC.

This clonotype was detected only a few times. The rearrangement uses TRBV30 and TRBJ1-6, with 10 bases matching TRBD1. CDR1 GTSNPN and CDR2 SVGIG come from the germline V gene (reference sequence). The V and J ends lost 5 bases and 10 bases, in that order; junction bases with no gene match: 2. The CDR3 has 12 residues. Here the CDR3 DNA reads TGTGCCTGGGAGGACAGGGGGTCACCCCTCCACTTT. Translated: CAWEDRGSPLHF. The variable domain in full, with the rest retrieved from reference TRBV30 and TRBJ1-6, is SQTIHQWPATLVQPVGSPLSLECTVEGTSNPNLYWYRQAAGRGLQLLFYSVGIGQISSEVPQNLSASRPQDRQFILSSKKLLLSDSGFYLCAWEDRGSPLHFGNGTRLTVT.

This clonotype has only a few counts. This rearrangement joins TRBV7-2 to TRBJ1-3; possibly TRBD1 for D (5 bases). Trimming removed 4 bases at V and 4 bases at J, with 11 bases between. The CDR3 has 14 residues. The germline gives CDR1 SGHTA, CDR2 FQGNSA. This CDR3 is CASSYRDAGNTIYF. The CDR3 DNA follows: TGTGCCAGCAGCTACCGGGACGCCGGAAACACCATATATTTT.

The rearrangement uses TRBV30 and TRBJ2-7; 13 bases are shared with TRBD2. Losses at the gene ends were 7 bases for V and 7 bases for J; bases not matched to a gene: 13. Germline V gives CDR1 GTSNPN, CDR2 SVGIG (reference sequence). The length of the CDR3 is 15 residues. The CDR3: CAFTKWTSGRGEQYF. In DNA form, the CDR3 reads TGTGCCTTTACGAAATGGACTAGCGGGAGAGGGGAGCAGTACTTC. Filled out from reference TRBV30 and TRBJ2-7, the complete variable domain reads SQTIHQWPATLVQPVGSPLSLECTVEGTSNPNLYWYRQAAGRGLQLLFYSVGIGQISSEVPQNLSASRPQDRQFILSSKKLLLSDSGFYLCAFTKWTSGRGEQYFGPGTRLTVT.

J is TRBJ2-7 and V is TRBV20-1; 10 bases match TRBD2. The germline V gene has CDR1 DFQATT and CDR2 SNEGSKA (reference sequence). V was clipped by 6 bases and J by 6 bases; unmatched bases: 14. The CDR3 contains 15 residues. The CDR3 DNA sequence: TGCAGTGCGAGCCGACCCGGGACTAGCGCGGGCGAGCAGTACTTC. This sequence encodes CSASRPGTSAGEQYF.

This clonotype has at least ten counts. The V gene is TRBV5-6, the J gene TRBJ2-6; tentatively, D is TRBD2 (5 bases). CDR1 is SGHDT, CDR2 YYEEEE, per germline. Trimming pared 1 base from V and 0 bases from J, leaving 8 bases between. The CDR3 has 16 amino acids. The CDR3 here is CASSLWGASGANVLTF. For the CDR3, the DNA is TGTGCCAGCAGCTTGTGGGGAGCCTCTGGGGCCAACGTCCTGACTTTC.

This clonotype appeared a single time. The gene calls are TRBV7-9 and TRBJ2-3, with 11 bases aligning to TRBD2. Trimming cost V 4 bases and J 6 bases; bases outside gene matches: 9. The CDR3 sequence is 16 residues long. Germline CDR1 SEHNR, CDR2 FQNEAQ (reference sequence). Here the CDR3 DNA reads TGTGCCAGCAGCTCTCCGGGACTAGCGGTTCCGGATACGCAGTATTTT. Translation: CASSSPGLAVPDTQYF.

The chain uses TRBV6-2 or TRBV6-3 and TRBJ2-5; D call uncertain. The CDR3 extends over 12 amino acids. The V gene's germline CDR1 is MNHEY and CDR2 SVGEGT. The V gene lost 2 bases and the J gene lost 4 bases, with 5 bases spanning the gap. CDR3 bases: TGTGCCAGCAGTTACACCCGAGAGACCCAGTACTTC. It codes for CASSYTRETQYF.

The rearrangement links TRBV20-1 to TRBJ1-1; D remains ambiguous. The CDR3 sequence is 15 residues long. Germline V gene sequence: CDR1 DFQATT, CDR2 SNEGSKA (reference sequence). V dropped 6 bases and J dropped 0 bases, with 17 bases sitting between them. Here the CDR3 DNA reads TGCAGTGCGACCAACGGCGAAATACTGAACACTGAAGCTTTCTTT. This gives the protein CSATNGEILNTEAFF.

The sample holds many counts of this clonotype. The chain recombines TRBV29-1 with TRBJ1-1, with D uncertain. In germline, CDR1 is SQVTM, CDR2 ANQGSEA. This CDR3 spans 11 amino acids. Deletions cut 3 bases from V and 9 bases from J, with 11 bases between. The CDR3 coding sequence is TGCAGCGTTGAGAAGGAAGGGAAAGCTTTCTTT. Protein sequence: CSVEKEGKAFF.

This clonotype has a count of ten or more. The chain combines TRBV12-3 or TRBV12-4 with TRBJ2-2; possibly TRBD2 for D (6 bases). V lost 6 bases and J lost 6, with 17 bases in between. This CDR3 comprises 15 residues. CDR3 bases: TGTGCCAGCAGCCAAGGGTGGGAGGTATCCGGGGAGCTGTTTTTT. Protein product: CASSQGWEVSGELFF.

This clonotype appeared a single time. J is TRBJ2-6 and V is TRBV6-1, with D uncertain. The V gene lost 6 bases and the J gene lost 3 bases, with 6 bases spanning the gap. CDR1 is MNHNS and CDR2 is SASEGT in the germline V gene. The CDR3 covers 13 residues. The CDR3 loop reads CASSSNGANVLTF. DNA for the CDR3: TGTGCCAGCAGCTCCAATGGGGCCAACGTCCTGACTTTC.

This clonotype came up many times. J is TRBJ2-1 and V is TRBV9; D possibly uses TRBD1 or TRBD2 (6 bases each). V lost 4 bases and J 2 bases, leaving 13 bases between the germline ends. CDR1 and CDR2 (germline): SGDLS, YYNGEE. The CDR3 has 15 amino acids. The DNA for the CDR3 is TGTGCCAGCAGCCTGAGGGGGGAGACCTACAATGAGCAGTTCTTC. Amino acids: CASSLRGETYNEQFF.

This clonotype was recorded many times. The chain uses TRBV4-3 and TRBJ2-7; D is possibly TRBD1 or TRBD2 (5 bases each). The CDR3 runs 15 residues. The germline gives CDR1 LGHNA, CDR2 YSLEER. Trimming stripped 0 bases from V and 0 bases from J, with 9 bases between. The CDR3 nucleotides are TGCGCCAGCAGCCAAGACAGGGACGCCTCCTACGAGCAGTACTTC. Protein sequence: CASSQDRDASYEQYF.

This clonotype was counted only a few times. The chain couples TRBV4-3 to TRBJ1-1; D gene unclear. The CDR3 has 14 residues. The V end lost 1 base, the J end lost 1 base, and 7 bases lay between the germline ends. Germline values: CDR1 LGHNA, CDR2 YSLEER. The CDR3 DNA sequence: TGCGCCAGCAGCCAAGGCAAGGGGAACACTGAAGCTTTCTTT. This sequence encodes CASSQGKGNTEAFF.

The CDR3 here is CASSPGTSGISYEQYF. The CDR3 DNA reads as TGTGCCAGCAGCCCAGGGACTAGCGGAATCTCCTACGAGCAGTACTTC. The rearrangement links TRBV11-3 to TRBJ2-7; 11 bases line up with TRBD2. After removal of 5 bases from V and 0 bases from J, the junction contained 6 bases not matched to a gene. The CDR3 runs 16 residues. Germline V CDR1 and CDR2: SGHNT, YENEEA.

In this sample, this clonotype turned up a few times. The rearrangement links TRBV11-2 to TRBJ2-1; D gene unclear. Trimming took 3 bases from V and 6 from J, leaving 12 bases between them. The CDR3 is 14 residues long. Germline CDR1 and CDR2: SGHAT and FQNNGV. The CDR3 loop is CASSLLLTSNEQFF. For the CDR3, the DNA is TGTGCCAGCAGCTTGCTGCTAACGAGCAATGAGCAGTTCTTC.

This clonotype was observed a handful of times. This chain links TRBV6-5 with TRBJ2-1; D is unclear. The V and J ends lost 8 bases and 10 bases respectively, with 15 bases between them. The CDR3 loop spans 12 amino acids. The germline V gene encodes CDR1 MNHEY and CDR2 SVGAGI. The DNA for the CDR3 is TGTGCCAGCGAGACCAGCGTCAGGGAGCAGTTCTTC. This encodes CASETSVREQFF.

The rearrangement uses TRBV5-1 and TRBJ2-7; maybe TRBD2 (5 bases). Germline V gives CDR1 SGHRS, CDR2 YFSETQ. The CDR3 runs to 13 residues. V was trimmed by 5 bases and J by 3 bases, leaving 12 bases between them. CDR3 coding DNA: TGCGCCAGCAGGCCAATTGAGGGCTACGAGCAGTACTTC. This codes for CASRPIEGYEQYF.

This chain joins TRBV2 and TRBJ2-2, with TRBD2 matching over 7 bases. This CDR3 contains 13 residues. J lost 8 bases, V lost 3 bases, and 3 bases had no gene match. Germline V gene data show CDR1 as SNHLY and CDR2 as FYNNEI. The CDR3 region has the DNA TGTGCCAGCAGTGATCGGCGGGAGGGGGAGCTGTTTTTT. Translated: CASSDRREGELFF. Together with reference TRBV2 and TRBJ2-2, the CDR3 gives the full variable domain: EPEVTQTPSHQVTQMGQEVILRCVPISNHLYFYWYRQILGQKVEFLVSFYNNEISEKSEIFDDQFSVERPDGSNFTLKIRSTKLEDSAMYFCASSDRREGELFFGEGSRLTVL.

The chain joins TRBV6-2 or TRBV6-3 to TRBJ2-2; D gene uncertain. The CDR3 consists of 15 residues. V was shortened by 1 base and J by 9 bases, with 15 bases between the two germline ends. The germline V gene encodes CDR1 MNHEY and CDR2 SVGEGT. The chain's CDR3 is CASSYWSEAGRELFF. The CDR3 region has the DNA TGTGCCAGCAGTTACTGGAGCGAGGCAGGCCGGGAGCTGTTTTTT.

This clonotype was recorded a few times. The rearrangement links TRBV4-2 to TRBJ1-1; the match to TRBD1 covers 8 bases. The CDR3 is 15 amino acids. Losses at the gene ends were 4 bases for V and 0 bases for J; bases not matched to a gene: 4. Per germline, CDR1 LGHNA and CDR2 YNFKEQ. The CDR3 DNA is TGTGCCAGCAGCCTGCCAGGGGGCATGAACACTGAAGCTTTCTTT. This translates into CASSLPGGMNTEAFF.

This clonotype has more than one count but fewer than ten. This chain links TRBV15 with TRBJ2-1; 7 bases match TRBD1. From germline, CDR1 is LNHNV and CDR2 YYDKDF (reference sequence). J was trimmed by 3 bases and V by 5 bases; bases with no gene match: 13. CDR3 length equals 17 residues. The DNA of the CDR3 is TGTGCCACCAGCGTCCGACAGGGAAGACCTAACTACAATGAGCAGTTCTTC. This sequence encodes CATSVRQGRPNYNEQFF.

Ten or more counts support this clonotype. J is TRBJ1-5 and V is TRBV20-1, with 7 bases aligning to TRBD1. The germline gives CDR1 DFQATT, CDR2 SNEGSKA (reference sequence). J was trimmed by 3 bases and V by 6 bases; bases with no gene match: 8. The CDR3 spans 14 residues. In nucleotides, the CDR3 is TGCAGTGCCATAGGGGGCAGCGCCAATCAGCCCCAGCATTTT. It translates to CSAIGGSANQPQHF.